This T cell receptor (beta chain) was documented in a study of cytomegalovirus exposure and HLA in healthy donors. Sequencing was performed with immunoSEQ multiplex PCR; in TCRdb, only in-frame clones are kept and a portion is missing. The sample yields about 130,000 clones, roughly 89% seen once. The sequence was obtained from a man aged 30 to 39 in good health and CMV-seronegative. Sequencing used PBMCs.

The CDR3, as DNA: TGTGCCAGCAGCAGGAGGAATCGGGAAAAACTGTTTTTT. Translation: CASSRRNREKLFF. The chain is built from TRBV6-5 and TRBJ1-4; D remains ambiguous. The CDR3 runs 13 residues. Germline-derived CDR1 and CDR2 are MNHEY and SVGAGI. The ends were cut back, 6 bases at V and 8 bases at J, with 13 bases in the middle.